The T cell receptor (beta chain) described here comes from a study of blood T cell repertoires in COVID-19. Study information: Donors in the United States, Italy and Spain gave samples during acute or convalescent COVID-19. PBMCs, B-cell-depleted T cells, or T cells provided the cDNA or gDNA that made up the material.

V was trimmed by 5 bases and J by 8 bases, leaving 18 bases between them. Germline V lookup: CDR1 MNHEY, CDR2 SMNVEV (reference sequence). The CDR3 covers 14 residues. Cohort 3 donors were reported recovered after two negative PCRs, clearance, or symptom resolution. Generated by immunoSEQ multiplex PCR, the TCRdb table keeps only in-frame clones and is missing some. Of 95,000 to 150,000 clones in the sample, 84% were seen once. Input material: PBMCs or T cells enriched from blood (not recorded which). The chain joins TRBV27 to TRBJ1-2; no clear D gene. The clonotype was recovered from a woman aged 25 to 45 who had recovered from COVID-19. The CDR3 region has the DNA TGTGCCAGCAGTCAAACGGGCCTCCGAGGGGGCTACACCTTC. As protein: CASSQTGLRGGYTF.